The text below deals with one T cell receptor beta chain. Per the study methods: Cell counts per sample came from amplifying reference gene primers. Some clones are missing from TCRdb's copy, which holds only in-frame ones; the method was immunoSEQ multiplex PCR. V, J and clone size are those of that table, while D and trimming were read from the DNA. This repertoire shows 70,000 to 90,000 clones, roughly 83% found once; its top ten account for about 7.8%. These data come from a study of blood T cell repertoires in COVID-19. Study summary: Samples of COVID-19 (acute and convalescent) were obtained from the United States, Italy and Spain. Nucleic acid was either cDNA or gDNA, and it came from T cells, B-cell-depleted T cells, or PBMCs.

The CDR3 is 17 residues long. J gave up 4 bases and V 4 bases, and 12 bases lay outside the gene matches. CDR1 and CDR2 (germline): SGDLS, YYNGEE. The receptor's source is a man aged 50-60 years with active COVID-19. Input material: peripheral blood. The chain is built from TRBV9 and TRBJ2-1, with TRBD2 identical over 9 bases. The CDR3 DNA is TGTGCCAGCAGCCCTAGGGATAGTAGCGGGGGTTACAATGAGCAGTTCTTC. Translation: CASSPRDSSGGYNEQFF.